This T cell receptor (beta chain) was recovered during a study of blood T cell repertoires in COVID-19. The overall study: The United States, Italy and Spain were the sources of the acute and convalescent COVID-19 samples. Sample material is recorded as cDNA or gDNA derived from T cells, B-cell-depleted T cells, or PBMCs.

Seattle cases were enrolled at active infection and followed longitudinally. This clone appeared a few times. This CDR3 has 18 amino acids. CDR1 is MNHEY and CDR2 is SVGEGT in the germline V gene. V lost 6 bases and J lost 7; bases outside the gene matches: 16. Only in-frame clones appear in the TCRdb table, and some are missing; sequencing was by immunoSEQ multiplex PCR. The sample lists roughly 240,000 clones; roughly 86% were seen once. The sequenced sample consisted of peripheral blood. The chain couples TRBV6-2 or TRBV6-3 to TRBJ1-5, with 12 bases fitting TRBD1. The receptor's source is a woman at least 80 years old with COVID-19, enrolled during active disease. CDR3 residues: CASSRVLAGTGGGQPQHF. Here the CDR3 DNA reads TGTGCCAGCAGCCGAGTCCTCGCCGGGACAGGGGGCGGGCAGCCCCAGCATTTT.